This record concerns one T cell receptor beta chain sequence. The data stem from a study of blood T cell repertoires in COVID-19. The overall study: Sites across the United States, Italy and Spain contributed samples from acute and convalescent COVID-19.

In the original processing: Estimated nucleated cell counts came from reference gene primer amplification. Assay: immunoSEQ multiplex PCR; the TCRdb copy retains only in-frame clones and omits some. V and J calls and clone size follow that table, whereas D and trimming were derived from the DNA. The table records nearly 40,000 clones, about 87% of them present only once. Germline V gives CDR1 LNHDA, CDR2 SQIVND (reference sequence). This CDR3 comprises 16 residues. The V end was cut by 4 bases, the J end by 2 bases, with 16 bases between. This chain joins TRBV19 and TRBJ2-3; D is perhaps TRBD1 (6 bases). The sequence derives from a woman between 70 and 85 years old with acute or convalescent COVID-19. What was sequenced was peripheral blood. CDR3 amino acids: CASSTLTGEFTDTQYF. The DNA of the CDR3 is TGTGCCAGTAGTACACTGACAGGTGAATTCACAGATACGCAGTATTTT.